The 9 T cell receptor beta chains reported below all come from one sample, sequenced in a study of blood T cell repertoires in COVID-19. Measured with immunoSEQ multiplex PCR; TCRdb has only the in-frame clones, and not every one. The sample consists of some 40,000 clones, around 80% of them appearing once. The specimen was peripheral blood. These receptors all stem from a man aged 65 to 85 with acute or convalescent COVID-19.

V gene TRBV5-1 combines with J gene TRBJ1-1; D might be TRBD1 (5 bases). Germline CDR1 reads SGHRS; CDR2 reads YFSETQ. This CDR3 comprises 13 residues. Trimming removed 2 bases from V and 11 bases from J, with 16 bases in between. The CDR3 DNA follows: TGCGCCAGCAGCTTCGGGGGAAGCCGGGAGGCTTTCTTT. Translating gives CASSFGGSREAFF. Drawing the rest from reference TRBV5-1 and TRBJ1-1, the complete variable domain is KAGVTQTPRYLIKTRGQQVTLSCSPISGHRSVSWYQQTPGQGLQFLFEYFSETQRNKGNFPGRFSGRQFSNSRSEMNVSTLELGDSALYLCASSFGGSREAFFGQGTRLTVV.

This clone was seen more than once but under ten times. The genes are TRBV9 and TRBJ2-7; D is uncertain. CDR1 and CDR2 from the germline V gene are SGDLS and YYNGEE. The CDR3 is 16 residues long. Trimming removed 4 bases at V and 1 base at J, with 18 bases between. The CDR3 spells CASSPWASPISYEQYF. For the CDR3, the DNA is TGTGCCAGCAGCCCCTGGGCCTCCCCCATATCCTACGAGCAGTACTTC. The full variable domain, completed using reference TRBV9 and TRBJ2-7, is DSGVTQTPKHLITATGQRVTLRCSPRSGDLSVYWYQQSLDQGLQFLIQYYNGEERAKGNILERFSAQQFPDLHSELNLSSLELGDSALYFCASSPWASPISYEQYFGPGTRLTVT.

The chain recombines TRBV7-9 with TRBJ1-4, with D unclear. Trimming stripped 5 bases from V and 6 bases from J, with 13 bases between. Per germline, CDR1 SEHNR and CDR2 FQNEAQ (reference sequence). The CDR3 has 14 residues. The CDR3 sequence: CASSQTVVDEKLFF. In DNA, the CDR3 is TGTGCCAGCAGCCAAACAGTTGTCGATGAAAAACTGTTTTTT.

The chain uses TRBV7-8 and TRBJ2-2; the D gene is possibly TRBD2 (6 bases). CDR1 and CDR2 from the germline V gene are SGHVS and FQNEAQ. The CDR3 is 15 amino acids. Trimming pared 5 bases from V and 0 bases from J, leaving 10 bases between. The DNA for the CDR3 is TGTGCCAGCAGCCCCGGGGGTTCGAACACCGGGGAGCTGTTTTTT. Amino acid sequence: CASSPGGSNTGELFF. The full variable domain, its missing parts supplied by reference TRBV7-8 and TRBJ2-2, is GAGVSQSPRYKVAKRGQDVALRCDPISGHVSLFWYQQALGQGPEFLTYFQNEAQLDKSGLPSDRFFAERPEGSVSTLKIQRTQQEDSAVYLCASSPGGSNTGELFFGEGSRLTVL.

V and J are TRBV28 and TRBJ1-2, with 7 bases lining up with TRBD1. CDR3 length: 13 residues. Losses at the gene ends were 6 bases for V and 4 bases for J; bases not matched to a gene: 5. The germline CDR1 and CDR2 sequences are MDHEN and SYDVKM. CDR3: CASSGQVPYGYTF. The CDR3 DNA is TGTGCCAGCAGCGGACAGGTTCCCTATGGCTACACCTTC.

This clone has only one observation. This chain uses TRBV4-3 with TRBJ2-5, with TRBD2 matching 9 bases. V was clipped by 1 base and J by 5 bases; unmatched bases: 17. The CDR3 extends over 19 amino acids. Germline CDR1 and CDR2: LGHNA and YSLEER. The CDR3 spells CASSQVNSRGGAGDETQYF. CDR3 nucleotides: TGCGCCAGCAGCCAAGTCAATTCACGCGGGGGGGCCGGGGATGAGACCCAGTACTTC.

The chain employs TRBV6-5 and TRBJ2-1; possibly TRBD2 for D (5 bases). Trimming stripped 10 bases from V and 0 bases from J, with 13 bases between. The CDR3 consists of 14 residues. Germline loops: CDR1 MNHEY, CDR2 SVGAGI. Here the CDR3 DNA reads TGTGCCACCATGAGCGGAGGCTCCTACAATGAGCAGTTCTTC. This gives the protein CATMSGGSYNEQFF.

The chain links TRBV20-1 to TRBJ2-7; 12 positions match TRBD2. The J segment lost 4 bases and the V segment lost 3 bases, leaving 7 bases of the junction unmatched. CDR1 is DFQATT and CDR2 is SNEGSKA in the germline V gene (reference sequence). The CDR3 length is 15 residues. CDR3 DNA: TGCAGTGCTAGTTTCCCGACTAGCGGGAGTTACGAGCAGTACTTC. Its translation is CSASFPTSGSYEQYF.

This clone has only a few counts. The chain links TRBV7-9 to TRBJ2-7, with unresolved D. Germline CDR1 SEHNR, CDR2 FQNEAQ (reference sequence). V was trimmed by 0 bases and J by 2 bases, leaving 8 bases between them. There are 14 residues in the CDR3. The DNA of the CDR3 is TGTGCCAGCAGCTTAGCCGGCGGTCCCTACGAGCAGTACTTC. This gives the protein CASSLAGGPYEQYF.